This T cell receptor beta chain was observed in a study of CD8+CD57+ T cells in acquired aplastic anemia. At the level of the study: The study obtained an average of roughly 3 ug of DNA from sorted CD4+ and CD8+ cells. CD4+ cell libraries from healthy donors averaged about 10.8 million reads.

TCR beta VDJ and CDR3 profiling used genomic DNA as template. TCRdb processed the reads anew with MiXCR; each CDR3 protein has one entry. The sample lists a few hundred thousand distinct CDR3 sequences, roughly 55% occurring once. Germline V lookup: CDR1 SEHNR, CDR2 FQNEAQ (reference sequence). The CDR3 consists of 13 residues. V lost 5 bases, J lost 5 bases, and 13 bases lay in between. To note about this clonotype: The target antigen is unknown.

Regarding the study as a whole: Shared by patients and controls, 25 to 30 CD8+ CDR3s were abundant in patients. For CD8+ Simpson's diversity, patients and controls showed no significant difference.

Specimen: sorted CD4+, CD8+, or CD8+CD57+ T cells (not recorded which) from PBMCs. The origin of this receptor is a human donor in good health. The genes are TRBV7-9 and TRBJ2-7, with D perhaps matching TRBD2 (6 bases). Here the CDR3 DNA reads TGTGCCAGCAGCCCCACTAGCAAACACGAGCAGTACTTC. This sequence encodes CASSPTSKHEQYF.